Shown below are 9 T cell receptor beta chains from a single sample sequenced in a study of beta chain features in type 1 diabetes. Reverse transcribing all isolated RNA meant expressed TCRB transcripts were sequenced. TCRdb's copy holds only in-frame clones and misses some; the assay was immunoSEQ multiplex PCR. The sample lists 500,000 to 700,000 clones; roughly a sixth were seen once. Sequenced input: naive CD4+ T cells from blood. These receptors all stem from a man aged 18-30 years in good health.

This chain connects TRBV5-6 to TRBJ2-5; the D is unclear. The CDR3 length is 13 residues. Germline V CDR1 and CDR2: SGHDT, YYEEEE. The V end was cut by 5 bases, the J end by 7 bases, with 15 bases between. The CDR3 coding sequence is TGTGCCAGCAGTTCGACGGGCGAGAGGACCCAGTACTTC. The encoded protein is CASSSTGERTQYF.

The chain links TRBV25-1 to TRBJ1-2; 8 nucleotides align to TRBD1. From germline, CDR1 is MGHDK and CDR2 SYGVNS. This CDR3 is 12 amino acids long. With 10 bases clipped from V and 4 bases from J, the junction kept 5 bases outside the gene matches. The CDR3 DNA sequence: TGTGCCACCTCGACAGGGGCCTATGGCTACACCTTC. The encoded protein is CATSTGAYGYTF.

Only a few counts were recorded for this clone. The rearrangement uses TRBV11-3 and TRBJ2-5; D gene uncertain. The closer fit of TRBJ2-7 to the DNA end suggests the J call may be wrong. Germline V gives CDR1 SGHNT, CDR2 YENEEA. The CDR3 sequence is 13 residues long. The CDR3, as DNA: TGTGCCAGCAGCTCCGCTTTGGACTACGAGCAGTACTTC. Amino acid sequence: CASSSALDYEQYF.

This sequence joins TRBV4-2 and TRBJ2-1; 11 bases line up with TRBD2. The V and J ends lost 4 bases and 10 bases, in that order; junction bases with no gene match: 9. The CDR3 consists of 15 residues. CDR1 and CDR2 from the germline V gene are LGHNA and YNFKEQ. CDR3 coding DNA: TGTGCCAGCAGCCGACTAGCGGGGACCCAAGGAGAGCAGTTCTTC. This codes for CASSRLAGTQGEQFF.

This clone was observed a handful of times. The V gene is TRBV28, the J gene TRBJ2-3; 12 nucleotides align to TRBD1. J gave up 1 base and V 7 bases, and 12 bases lay outside the gene matches. This CDR3 contains 18 residues. From germline, CDR1 is MDHEN and CDR2 SYDVKM. The CDR3 DNA reads as TGTGCCAGCACCCTCTGGGGGACAGGGGGCTTGCGCACAGATACGCAGTATTTT. Translation gives CASTLWGTGGLRTDTQYF.

This clone was detected a few times. The CDR3 spells CASKAGGTEAFF. DNA of the CDR3: TGTGCCAGCAAGGCAGGGGGCACTGAAGCTTTCTTT. The chain employs TRBV7-9 and TRBJ1-1, with 7 bases that match TRBD1. J was trimmed by 4 bases and V by 7 bases; bases with no gene match: 3. This CDR3 is built from 12 residues. Looked up from germline, CDR1 is SEHNR and CDR2 is FQNEAQ (reference sequence).

This chain connects TRBV5-1 to TRBJ2-3; TRBD2 matches at 8 bases. The V gene end was trimmed by 5 bases and the J gene end by 3 bases; junction bases not matched to a gene: 17. CDR3 length equals 18 residues. CDR1 SGHRS and CDR2 YFSETQ come from the germline V gene. CDR3 region: CASSRSGAVRLRTDTQYF. In DNA, the CDR3 is TGCGCCAGCAGTCGTAGCGGGGCTGTCCGCCTTAGGACAGATACGCAGTATTTT. The full variable domain, in which reference TRBV5-1 and TRBJ2-3 provide the parts outside the CDR3, is KAGVTQTPRYLIKTRGQQVTLSCSPISGHRSVSWYQQTPGQGLQFLFEYFSETQRNKGNFPGRFSGRQFSNSRSEMNVSTLELGDSALYLCASSRSGAVRLRTDTQYFGPGTRLTVL.

This clone was seen a handful of times. The chain combines TRBV7-2 with TRBJ2-2, with TRBD2 as a possible D gene (6 bases). The CDR3 runs 16 residues. Per germline, CDR1 SGHTA and CDR2 FQGNSA. V was pared by 1 base and J by 5 bases, with 14 bases between. The CDR3 sequence is CASSLESGLLTGELFF. CDR3 nucleotide sequence: TGTGCCAGCAGCTTAGAGAGCGGGTTATTAACCGGGGAGCTGTTTTTT.

The chain is built from TRBV7-3 and TRBJ2-6; TRBD1 matches 8 bases. With V trimmed by 3 bases and J by 15 bases, 10 bases remained unmatched. The CDR3 has 14 residues. CDR1 and CDR2 from the germline V gene are SGHTA and FQGTGA. In DNA form, the CDR3 reads TGTGCCAGCAGCTTCCTAGGGACAGGTGCCGACCTGACTTTC. Amino acids: CASSFLGTGADLTF.